This TCR beta chain was captured by sequencing in a study of T cell changes during pregnancy in multiple sclerosis. The table came from immunoSEQ multiplex PCR; TCRdb's copy has only in-frame clones and leaves some out. The repertoire holds 60,000 to 75,000 clones, with under 95% as singletons. With 7 bases clipped from V and 8 bases from J, the junction kept 9 bases outside the gene matches. CDR1 and CDR2 from the germline V gene are MNHEY and SMNVEV (reference sequence). There are 14 residues in the CDR3. The sequenced sample was CD8+ T cells from peripheral blood mononuclear cells, obtained in the second trimester of pregnancy. The V gene is TRBV27, the J gene TRBJ2-2; 8 nucleotides line up with TRBD2. This receptor was identified in a female donor with multiple sclerosis, enrolled in a pregnancy study. This chain's CDR3 is CASKPGLGAGELFF. The CDR3 nucleotides are TGTGCCAGCAAACCGGGACTAGGGGCTGGGGAGCTGTTTTTT.